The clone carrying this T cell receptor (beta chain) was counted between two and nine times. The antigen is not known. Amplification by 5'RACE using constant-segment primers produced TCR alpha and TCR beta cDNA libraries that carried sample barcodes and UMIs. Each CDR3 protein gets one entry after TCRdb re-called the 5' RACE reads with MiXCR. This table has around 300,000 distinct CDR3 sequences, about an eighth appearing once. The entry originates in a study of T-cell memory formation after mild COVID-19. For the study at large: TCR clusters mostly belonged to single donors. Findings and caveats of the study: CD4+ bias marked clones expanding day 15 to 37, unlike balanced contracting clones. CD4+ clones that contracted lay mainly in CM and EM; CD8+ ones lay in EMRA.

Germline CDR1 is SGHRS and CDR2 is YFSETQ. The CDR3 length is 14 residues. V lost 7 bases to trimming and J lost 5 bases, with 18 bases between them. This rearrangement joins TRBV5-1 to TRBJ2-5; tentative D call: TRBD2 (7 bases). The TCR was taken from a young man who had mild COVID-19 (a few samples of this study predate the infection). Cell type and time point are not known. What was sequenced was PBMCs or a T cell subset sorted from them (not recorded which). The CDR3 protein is CASLLGPGGETQYF. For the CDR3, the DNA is TGCGCCAGCCTCTTGGGGCCGGGGGGCGAGACCCAGTACTTC.